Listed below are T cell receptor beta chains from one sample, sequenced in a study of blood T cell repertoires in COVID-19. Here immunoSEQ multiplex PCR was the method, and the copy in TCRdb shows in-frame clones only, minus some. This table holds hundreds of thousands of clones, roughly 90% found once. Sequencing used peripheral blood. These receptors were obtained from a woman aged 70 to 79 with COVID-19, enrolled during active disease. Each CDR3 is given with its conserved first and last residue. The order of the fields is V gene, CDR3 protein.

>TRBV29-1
CSVGGRAEAFF
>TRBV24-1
CATSDPRAGSNTGELFF
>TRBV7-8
CASSLGVRDTEAFF
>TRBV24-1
CATSDPLRGGYTF
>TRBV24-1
CATSGSFIAGAETQYF
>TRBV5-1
CASSLTTGTGNTIYF
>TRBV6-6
CASSFGTSGGGYEQYF
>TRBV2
CASSGGGNSPLHF
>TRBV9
CASSRDLADNEQFF
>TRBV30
CASLTANYEQYF
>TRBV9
CASSPSPGFSSYEQYF
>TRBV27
CASSFTGFTEAFF
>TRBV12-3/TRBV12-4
CASSLNRGEKLFF
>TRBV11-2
CASSRGSYEQYF
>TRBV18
CASSPEQDYYGYTF
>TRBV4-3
CASSQYRPLDRGRKNIQYF
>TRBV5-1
CASSSGQGASYEQYF
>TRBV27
CASSHDTGLGNTIYF
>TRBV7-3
CASSLKSMAGTQYF
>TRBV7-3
CASSLGGDRYHNEQFF
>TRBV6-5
CASSYSKSENYGYTF
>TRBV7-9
CASSLEGQGAVPLHF
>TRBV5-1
CASSFSGVADTQYF
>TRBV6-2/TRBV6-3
CASSDGTGAGNTIYF
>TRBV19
CASRSSGGAWDEQFF
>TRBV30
CAWSTRSWYSGNTIYF
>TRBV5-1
CASSFTSGVYNEQFF
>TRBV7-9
CASSLATSGGARVQFF
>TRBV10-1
CASSEFAGGYNEQFF
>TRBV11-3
CASSFTGNTGELFF
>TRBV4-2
CASSQGPGGTLSYNEQFF
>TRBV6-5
CASSSAENTEAFF